Here is one T cell receptor beta chain with its context. This sample is drawn from a study of T cell changes during pregnancy in multiple sclerosis. Germline values: CDR1 LGHNA, CDR2 YNFKEQ. The CDR3 is 17 amino acids. The V and J ends lost 4 bases and 1 base respectively, with 16 bases between them. Sequenced by immunoSEQ multiplex PCR; TCRdb stores in-frame clones only, minus some. The profile covers under 100,000 clones, with roughly 95% appearing a single time and roughly 1.1% taken by the ten largest. The clonotype originates from a female donor with multiple sclerosis, enrolled in a pregnancy study. The chain combines TRBV4-2 with TRBJ2-2, with D perhaps matching TRBD2 (7 bases). The sequencing used peripheral blood, collected in the second trimester of pregnancy. The CDR3 is CASSPRGGGGNTGELFF. In nucleotides, the CDR3 is TGTGCCAGCAGCCCACGGGGAGGGGGGGGGAACACCGGGGAGCTGTTTTTT.